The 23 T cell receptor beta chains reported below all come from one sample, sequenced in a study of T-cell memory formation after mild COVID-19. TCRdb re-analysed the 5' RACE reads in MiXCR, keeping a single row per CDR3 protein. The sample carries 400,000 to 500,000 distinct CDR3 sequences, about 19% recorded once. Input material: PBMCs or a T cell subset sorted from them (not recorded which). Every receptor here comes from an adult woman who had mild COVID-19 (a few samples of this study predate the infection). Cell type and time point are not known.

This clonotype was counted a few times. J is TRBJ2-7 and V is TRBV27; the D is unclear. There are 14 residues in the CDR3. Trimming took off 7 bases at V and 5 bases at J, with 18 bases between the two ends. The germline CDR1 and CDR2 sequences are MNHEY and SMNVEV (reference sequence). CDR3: CASTPTAPANEQYF. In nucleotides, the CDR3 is TGTGCCAGCACTCCGACTGCCCCTGCCAACGAGCAGTACTTC.

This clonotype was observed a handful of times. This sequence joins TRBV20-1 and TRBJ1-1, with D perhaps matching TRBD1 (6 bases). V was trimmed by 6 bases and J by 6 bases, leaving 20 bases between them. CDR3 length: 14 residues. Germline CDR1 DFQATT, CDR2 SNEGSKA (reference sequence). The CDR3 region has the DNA TGCAGTGCCCGGCCCCGAACAGGGATGGCTGAAGCTTTCTTT. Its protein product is CSARPRTGMAEAFF.

CDR3 bases: TGTGCCAGCAGCCAAGGTCCCGTCGAAGAGACCCAGTACTTC. It encodes CASSQGPVEETQYF. The rearrangement joins TRBV4-2 to TRBJ2-5; D uncertain. The CDR3 length is 14 residues. Per germline, CDR1 LGHNA and CDR2 YNFKEQ. The V end was cut by 1 base, the J end by 3 bases, with 9 bases between.

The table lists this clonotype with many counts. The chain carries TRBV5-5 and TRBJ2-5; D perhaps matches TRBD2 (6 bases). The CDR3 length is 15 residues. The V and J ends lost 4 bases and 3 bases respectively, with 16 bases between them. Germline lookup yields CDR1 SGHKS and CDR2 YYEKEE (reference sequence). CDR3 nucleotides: TGTGCCAGCAGCCCAGTCCACGCGGGGAAAGAGACCCAGTACTTC. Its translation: CASSPVHAGKETQYF.

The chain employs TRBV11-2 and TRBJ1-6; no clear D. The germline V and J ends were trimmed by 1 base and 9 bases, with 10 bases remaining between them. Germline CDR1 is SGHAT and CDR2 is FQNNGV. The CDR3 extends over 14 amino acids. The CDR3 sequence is CASSLGATISPLHF. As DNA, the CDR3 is TGTGCCAGCAGCTTAGGGGCGACTATTTCACCCCTCCACTTT.

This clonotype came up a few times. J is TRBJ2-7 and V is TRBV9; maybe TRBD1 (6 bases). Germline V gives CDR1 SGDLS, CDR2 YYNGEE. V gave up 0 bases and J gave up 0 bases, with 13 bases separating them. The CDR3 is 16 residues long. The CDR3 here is CASSVGTATLSYEQYF. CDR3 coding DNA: TGTGCCAGCAGCGTAGGGACAGCCACGCTCTCCTACGAGCAGTACTTC.

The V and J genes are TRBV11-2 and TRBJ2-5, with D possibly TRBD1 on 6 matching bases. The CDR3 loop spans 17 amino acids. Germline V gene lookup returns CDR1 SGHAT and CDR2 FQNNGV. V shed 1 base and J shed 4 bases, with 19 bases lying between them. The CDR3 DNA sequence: TGTGCCAGCAGCTTAGGTGTAGGTCAGGGGAGTGGAGAGACCCAGTACTTC. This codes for CASSLGVGQGSGETQYF.

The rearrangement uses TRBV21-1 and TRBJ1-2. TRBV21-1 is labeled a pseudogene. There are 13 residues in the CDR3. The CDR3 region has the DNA TGTGCCAGCAGCAAGGACGGTAACTATGGCTACACCTTC. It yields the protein CASSKDGNYGYTF.

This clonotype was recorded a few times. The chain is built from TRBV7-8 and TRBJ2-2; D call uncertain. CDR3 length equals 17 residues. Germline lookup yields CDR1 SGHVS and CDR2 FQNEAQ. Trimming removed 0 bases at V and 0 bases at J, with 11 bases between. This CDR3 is CASSLAVDQPNTGELFF. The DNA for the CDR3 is TGTGCCAGCAGCTTAGCAGTGGACCAGCCGAACACCGGGGAGCTGTTTTTT.

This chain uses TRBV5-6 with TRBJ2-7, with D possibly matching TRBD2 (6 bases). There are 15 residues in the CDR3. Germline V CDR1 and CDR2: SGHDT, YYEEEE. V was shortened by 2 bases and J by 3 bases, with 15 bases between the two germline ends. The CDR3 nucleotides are TGTGCCAGCAGCTTTATGCCAGCGGGTGGCTACGAGCAGTACTTC. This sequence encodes CASSFMPAGGYEQYF.

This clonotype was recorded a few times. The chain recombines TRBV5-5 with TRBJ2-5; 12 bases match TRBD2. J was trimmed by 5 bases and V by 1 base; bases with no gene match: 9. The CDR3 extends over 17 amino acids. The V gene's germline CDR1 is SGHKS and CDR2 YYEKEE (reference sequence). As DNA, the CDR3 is TGTGCCAGCAGCTTGTCTCCTAGCGGGGGGGCCTGGGAGACCCAGTACTTC. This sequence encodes CASSLSPSGGAWETQYF.

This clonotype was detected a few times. The CDR3 bases are TGTGCCGCCAGTTTCGGACAGCTGAGCACAGATACGCAGTATTTT. Protein product: CAASFGQLSTDTQYF. The rearrangement joins TRBV30 to TRBJ2-3, with D perhaps matching TRBD1 (6 bases). This CDR3 is built from 15 residues. Germline V gene lookup returns CDR1 GTSNPN and CDR2 SVGIG (reference sequence). V was shortened by 8 bases and J by 0 bases, with 18 bases between the two germline ends. Drawing the rest from reference TRBV30 and TRBJ2-3, the complete variable domain is SQTIHQWPATLVQPVGSPLSLECTVEGTSNPNLYWYRQAAGRGLQLLFYSVGIGQISSEVPQNLSASRPQDRQFILSSKKLLLSDSGFYLCAASFGQLSTDTQYFGPGTRLTVL.

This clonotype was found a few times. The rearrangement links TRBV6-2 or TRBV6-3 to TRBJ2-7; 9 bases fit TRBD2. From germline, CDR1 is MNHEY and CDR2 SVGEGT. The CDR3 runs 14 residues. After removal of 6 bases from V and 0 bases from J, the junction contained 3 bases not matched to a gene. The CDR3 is CASRTSGYSYEQYF. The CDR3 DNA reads TGTGCCAGCAGAACTAGCGGGTACTCCTACGAGCAGTACTTC.

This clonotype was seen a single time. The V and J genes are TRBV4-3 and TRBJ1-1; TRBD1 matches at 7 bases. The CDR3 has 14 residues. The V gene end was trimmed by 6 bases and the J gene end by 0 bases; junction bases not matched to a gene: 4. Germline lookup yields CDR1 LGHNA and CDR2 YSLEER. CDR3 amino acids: CASRHDRVNTEAFF. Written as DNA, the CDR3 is TGCGCCAGCAGACACGACAGGGTGAACACTGAAGCTTTCTTT.

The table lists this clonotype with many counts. For the CDR3, the DNA is TGTGCCAGCAGCCGGGGGACAGGCAGCACAGATACGCAGTATTTT. As protein: CASSRGTGSTDTQYF. This rearrangement joins TRBV12-3 or TRBV12-4 to TRBJ2-3; 8 nucleotides align to TRBD1. The V gene end was trimmed by 6 bases and the J gene end by 0 bases; junction bases not matched to a gene: 5. The CDR3 extends over 15 amino acids.

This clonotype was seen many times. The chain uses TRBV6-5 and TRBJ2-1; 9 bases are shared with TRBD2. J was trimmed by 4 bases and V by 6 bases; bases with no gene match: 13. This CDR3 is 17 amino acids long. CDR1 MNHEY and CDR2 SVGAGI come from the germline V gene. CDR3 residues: CASRPGLASSSYNEQFF. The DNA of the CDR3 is TGTGCCAGCAGGCCGGGACTAGCATCCTCCTCGTACAATGAGCAGTTCTTC.

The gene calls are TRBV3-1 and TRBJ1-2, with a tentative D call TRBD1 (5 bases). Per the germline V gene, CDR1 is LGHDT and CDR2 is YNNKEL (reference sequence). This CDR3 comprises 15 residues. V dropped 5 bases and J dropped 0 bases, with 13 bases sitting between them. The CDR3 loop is CASSAEMGANYGYTF. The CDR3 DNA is TGTGCCAGCAGCGCGGAGATGGGGGCTAACTATGGCTACACCTTC.

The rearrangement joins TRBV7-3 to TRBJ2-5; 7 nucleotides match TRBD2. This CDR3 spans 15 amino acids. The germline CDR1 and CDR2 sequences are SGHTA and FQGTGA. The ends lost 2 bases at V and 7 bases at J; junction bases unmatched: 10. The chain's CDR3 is CASSLAASGRGTQYF. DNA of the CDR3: TGTGCCAGCAGCTTAGCCGCTAGCGGCCGGGGGACCCAGTACTTC.

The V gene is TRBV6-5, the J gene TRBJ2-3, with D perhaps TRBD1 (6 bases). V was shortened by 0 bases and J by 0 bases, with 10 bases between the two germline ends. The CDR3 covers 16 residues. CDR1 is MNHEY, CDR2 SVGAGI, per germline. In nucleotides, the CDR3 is TGTGCCAGCAGTTACTCGAGGCAGGGGAGCACAGATACGCAGTATTTT. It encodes CASSYSRQGSTDTQYF.

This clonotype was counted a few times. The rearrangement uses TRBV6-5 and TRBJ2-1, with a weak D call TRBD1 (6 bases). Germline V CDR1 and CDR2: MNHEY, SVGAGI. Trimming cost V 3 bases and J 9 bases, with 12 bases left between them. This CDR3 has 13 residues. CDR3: CASSYAGAGEQFF. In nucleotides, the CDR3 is TGTGCCAGCAGTTATGCAGGGGCTGGTGAGCAGTTCTTC.

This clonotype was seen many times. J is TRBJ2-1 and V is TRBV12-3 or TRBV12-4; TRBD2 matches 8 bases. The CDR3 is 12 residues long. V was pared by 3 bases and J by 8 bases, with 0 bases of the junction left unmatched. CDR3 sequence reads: CASSFGGDEQFF. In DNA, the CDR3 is TGTGCCAGCAGTTTCGGGGGGGATGAGCAGTTCTTC.

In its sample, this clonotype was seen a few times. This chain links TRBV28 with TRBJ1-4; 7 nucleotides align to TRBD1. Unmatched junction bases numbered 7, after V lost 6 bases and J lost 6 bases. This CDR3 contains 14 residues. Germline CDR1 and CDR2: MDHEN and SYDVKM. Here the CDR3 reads CASRAQGGDEKLFF. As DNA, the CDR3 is TGTGCCAGCAGGGCTCAGGGGGGGGATGAAAAACTGTTTTTT.

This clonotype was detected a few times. The chain's CDR3 is CSVAPPGTEAFF. As DNA, the CDR3 is TGCAGTGTAGCGCCCCCAGGCACTGAAGCTTTCTTT. J is TRBJ1-1 and V is TRBV20-1; D unclear. The V gene's germline CDR1 is DFQATT and CDR2 SNEGSKA (reference sequence). The CDR3 has 12 residues. V shed 7 bases and J shed 4 bases, with 13 bases lying between them.